The rows below give T cell receptor beta chains drawn from one sample of a study of CD8 T cells in Susac syndrome. TCRdb reprocessed the immunoSEQ multiplex PCR reads with MiXCR, giving one entry per CDR3 protein. The sample carries under 550,000 distinct CDR3 sequences, roughly 85% recorded once. Sequenced sample: CD8+ T cells from PBMCs. These receptors were obtained from a human donor with multiple sclerosis. The CDR3 runs from the conserved cysteine through the conserved F or W. A D gene is named only where the DNA matches it firmly. Only part of the rows carry a size: once, few, many, or a class if the clone is expanded.

j_call	clone_size	cdr3_length	d_call	v_call	cdr3_nt	cdr3_aa
TRBJ1-1	-	13	TRBD1	TRBV20-1	TGCAGTGCTAGGGGTCAGGGGGCAGCTGAAGCTTTCTTT	CSARGQGAAEAFF
TRBJ2-7	few	14	TRBD2	TRBV19	TGTGCCAGTAACCCCGGGACTAGCGGTTACGAGCAGTACTTC	CASNPGTSGYEQYF
TRBJ1-5	-	13	TRBD1	TRBV20-1	TGCAGTGCTAAGACAGGGGGTGGTCAGCCCCAGCATTTT	CSAKTGGGQPQHF
TRBJ1-4	-	13	-	TRBV30	TGTGCCTGTGAAAGAGGATATAATGAAAAACTGTTTTTT	CACERGYNEKLFF
TRBJ1-1	-	15	TRBD1	TRBV15	TGTGCCACCAGCAGGGACAGGGGCCCGAACACTGAAGCTTTCTTT	CATSRDRGPNTEAFF
TRBJ1-1	once	11	TRBD1	TRBV2	TGTGCCACGACAGGGAAGGCTGAAGCTTTCTTT	CATTGKAEAFF
TRBJ2-3	few	12	-	TRBV7-2	TGTGCCAGCAGTACGTACGCAGATACGCAGTATTTT	CASSTYADTQYF
TRBJ1-3	-	15	-	TRBV4-1	TGCGCCAGCAGCCAACAAAGAGGGTTTGGAAACACCATATATTTT	CASSQQRGFGNTIYF
TRBJ2-7	-	12	-	TRBV2	TGTGCCAACGGTAGGCCCGTAAACGAGCAGTACTTC	CANGRPVNEQYF
TRBJ2-3	-	12	-	TRBV29-1	TGCAGCGTACCAACAACCACAGATACGCAGTATTTT	CSVPTTTDTQYF
TRBJ2-3	-	15	TRBD2	TRBV29-1	TGCAGCGTTGATAGCGGGCGGGAGGGCCCCGATACGCAGTATTTT	CSVDSGREGPDTQYF
TRBJ1-4	-	14	-	TRBV3-1	TGTGCCAGCAGCTTCAAGCAGGGAGAGGAAAAACTGTTTTTT	CASSFKQGEEKLFF
TRBJ2-1	-	16	-	TRBV4-1	TGCGCCAGCAGCCCGCCCGAGGCAGAGGGGTTGAATGAGCAGTTCTTC	CASSPPEAEGLNEQFF
TRBJ2-7	-	14	-	TRBV20-1	TGCAGTGCTAGGGGTGAGGACAACCACTACGAGCAGTACTTC	CSARGEDNHYEQYF
TRBJ2-5	-	16	-	TRBV21-1	TGTGCCAGCAGCGCTTATCCTAGCGCCACGGTGGGGACCCAGTACTTC	CASSAYPSATVGTQYF
TRBJ1-2	-	16	-	TRBV7-9	TGTGCCAGCAGCCGAGCCGCCTCGGTCACTAACTATGGCTACACCTTC	CASSRAASVTNYGYTF
TRBJ2-5	-	14	-	TRBV5-1	TGCGCCAGCAGCAGCAGTACGAGTCAAGAGACCCAGTACTTC	CASSSSTSQETQYF
TRBJ2-7	-	15	TRBD2	TRBV5-6	TGTGCCAGCAGCTTCCCACTAGCGCGCGTTTACGAGCAGTACTTC	CASSFPLARVYEQYF
TRBJ2-7	-	13	-	TRBV20-1	TGCAGTGCTAGAGAGACTAGCTCCTACGAGCAGTACTTC	CSARETSSYEQYF
TRBJ2-5	-	11	-	TRBV25-1	TGTGCCAGCATTTGGGGTCCGACCCAGTACTTC	CASIWGPTQYF
TRBJ2-1	-	20	-	TRBV4-1	TGCGCCAGCAGCCTTTCGGGAGGGACAGGGAAGTCGGAAGCGGTGAATGAGCAGTTCTTC	CASSLSGGTGKSEAVNEQFF
TRBJ2-3	-	17	TRBD1	TRBV2	TGTGCCAGCAGTCCTAAGACAGGGGAAGGGGACACAGATACGCAGTATTTT	CASSPKTGEGDTDTQYF
TRBJ1-2	-	15	-	TRBV7-8	TGTGCCAGCAGCTATTCAGAGAACCTCTACTATGGCTACACCTTC	CASSYSENLYYGYTF
TRBJ1-1	-	14	-	TRBV6-6	TGTGCCAGCAGTCGCGGGGTAGCGAACACTGAAGCTTTCTTT	CASSRGVANTEAFF
TRBJ2-2	-	13	-	TRBV29-1	TGCAGCGTTACACTCACGAACACCGGGGAGCTGTTTTTT	CSVTLTNTGELFF
TRBJ2-7	-	13	TRBD2	TRBV5-6	TGTGCCAGCAGCTGGGGGACTAGCGACGAGCAGTACTTC	CASSWGTSDEQYF
TRBJ1-2	-	17	-	TRBV18	TGTGCCAGCTCACCGAAGCGGGCGGACTGGGCCAACTATGGCTACACCTTC	CASSPKRADWANYGYTF
TRBJ2-1	-	15	TRBD2	TRBV4-2	TGTGCCAGCAGCCCTACTAGCGGGAGGAGCAATGAGCAGTTCTTC	CASSPTSGRSNEQFF
TRBJ1-1	-	18	TRBD1	TRBV19	TGTGCCGCCTCTCCGGGACAGGGGGCTTCGGCTTGGAACACTGAAGCTTTCTTT	CAASPGQGASAWNTEAFF
TRBJ2-5	-	15	-	TRBV6-5	TGTGCCAGCATCCCTTTTTGGGGGTCTGGAGAGACCCAGTACTTC	CASIPFWGSGETQYF
TRBJ2-7	-	15	TRBD2	TRBV13	TGTGCCAGCAGTCTTGGGACTAGCGGATACTACGGGCAGTACTTC	CASSLGTSGYYGQYF
TRBJ1-1	-	13	-	TRBV6-1	TGTGCCAGCAGTGCGCGGGGGAACACTGAAGCTTTCTTT	CASSARGNTEAFF
TRBJ1-2	-	16	-	TRBV11-2	TGTGCCAGCAGCTTAGTCAGCTCGGCAGTACCCTATGGCTACACCTTC	CASSLVSSAVPYGYTF
TRBJ1-1	-	13	-	TRBV11-2	TGTGCCAGCACCACGGGGGTCGTGTCTGAAGCTTTCTTT	CASTTGVVSEAFF
TRBJ2-7	few	13	-	TRBV15	TGTGCCACCAGCAGAGATCAGGAGTACGAGCAGTACTTC	CATSRDQEYEQYF
TRBJ1-5	-	16	-	TRBV5-6	TGTGCCAGCAGGCCCCACGGGGATTATAGCAATCAGCCCCAGCATTTT	CASRPHGDYSNQPQHF
TRBJ1-1	-	15	-	TRBV10-1	TGCGCCAGCAGCGTGGGACACCGTCCGAACACTGAAGCTTTCTTT	CASSVGHRPNTEAFF
TRBJ1-2	once	11	-	TRBV5-4	TGTGCCAGCAGCTTGGGGGCTAGCTACACCTTC	CASSLGASYTF
TRBJ2-7	-	17	TRBD1	TRBV7-9	TGTGCCAGCAGCTTAGGACCAGGGGGTGGAATAAGCCACGAGCAGTACTTC	CASSLGPGGGISHEQYF
TRBJ2-3	-	17	-	TRBV19	TGTGCCAGTAGTATCCCCTGGACGGATCCTAGCACAGATACGCAGTATTTT	CASSIPWTDPSTDTQYF
TRBJ2-7	-	16	-	TRBV6-5	TGTGCCAGCAGTTACTCGGGGAGGCTAAGCTCCTACGAGCAGTACTTC	CASSYSGRLSSYEQYF
TRBJ2-7	-	16	TRBD1	TRBV7-9	TGTGCCAGCAGCCCGCTAAGGACAGGGGGTAGTTGGGAGCAGTACTTC	CASSPLRTGGSWEQYF
TRBJ2-7	-	14	-	TRBV6-1	TGTGCCAGCAGTGAGTTCCGGGACATCGACGAGCAGTACTTC	CASSEFRDIDEQYF
TRBJ2-7	-	13	-	TRBV19	TGTGCCAGTAGTTTCGCAGCGTCCTACGAGCAGTACTTC	CASSFAASYEQYF
TRBJ2-2	-	19	TRBD2	TRBV19	TGTGCCACCCTAAGGCCAAACGCGGGACTAGCGGGAGTTCTCGGGGAGCTGTTTTTT	CATLRPNAGLAGVLGELFF